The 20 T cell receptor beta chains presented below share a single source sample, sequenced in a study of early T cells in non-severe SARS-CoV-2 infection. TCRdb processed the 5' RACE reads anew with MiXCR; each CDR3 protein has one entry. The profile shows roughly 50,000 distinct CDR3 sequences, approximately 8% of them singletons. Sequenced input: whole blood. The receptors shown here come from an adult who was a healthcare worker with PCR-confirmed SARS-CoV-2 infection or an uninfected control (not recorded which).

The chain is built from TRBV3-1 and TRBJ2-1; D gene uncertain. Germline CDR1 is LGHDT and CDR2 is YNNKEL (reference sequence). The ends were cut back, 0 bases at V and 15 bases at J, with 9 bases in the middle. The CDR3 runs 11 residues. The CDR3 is CASSQEGPPFF. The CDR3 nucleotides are TGTGCCAGCAGCCAAGAGGGCCCCCCGTTCTTC.

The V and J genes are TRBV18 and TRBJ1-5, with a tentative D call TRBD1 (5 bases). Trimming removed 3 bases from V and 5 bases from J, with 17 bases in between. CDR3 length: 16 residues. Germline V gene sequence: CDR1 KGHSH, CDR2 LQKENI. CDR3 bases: TGTGCCAGCTCACCGCCGGGACTCCAAGGGGATCAGCCCCAGCATTTT. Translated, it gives CASSPPGLQGDQPQHF. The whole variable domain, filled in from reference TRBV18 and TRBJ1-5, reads NAGVMQNPRHLVRRRGQEARLRCSPMKGHSHVYWYRQLPEEGLKFMVYLQKENIIDESGMPKERFSAEFPKEGPSILRIQQVVRGDSAAYFCASSPPGLQGDQPQHFGDGTRLSIL.

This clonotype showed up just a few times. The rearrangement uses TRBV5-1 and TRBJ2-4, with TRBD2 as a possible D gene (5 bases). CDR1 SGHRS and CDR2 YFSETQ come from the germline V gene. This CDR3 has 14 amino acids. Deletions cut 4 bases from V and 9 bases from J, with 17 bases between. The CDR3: CASSETPRAGIQYF. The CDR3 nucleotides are TGCGCCAGCAGCGAAACTCCGCGGGCTGGCATTCAGTACTTC.

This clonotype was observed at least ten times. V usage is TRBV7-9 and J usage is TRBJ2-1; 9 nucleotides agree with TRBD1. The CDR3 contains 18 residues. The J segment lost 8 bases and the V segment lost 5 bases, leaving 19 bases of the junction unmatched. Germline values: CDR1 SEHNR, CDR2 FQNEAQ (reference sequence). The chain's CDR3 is CASSPGDWGQGDLHEQFF. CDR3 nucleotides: TGTGCCAGCAGCCCCGGCGATTGGGGACAGGGTGATTTGCATGAGCAGTTCTTC.

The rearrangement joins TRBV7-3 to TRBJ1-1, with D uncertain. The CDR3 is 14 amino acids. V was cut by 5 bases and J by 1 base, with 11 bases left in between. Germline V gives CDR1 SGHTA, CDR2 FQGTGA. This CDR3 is CASSPHGPNTEAFF. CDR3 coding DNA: TGTGCCAGCAGCCCCCACGGACCGAACACTGAAGCTTTCTTT.

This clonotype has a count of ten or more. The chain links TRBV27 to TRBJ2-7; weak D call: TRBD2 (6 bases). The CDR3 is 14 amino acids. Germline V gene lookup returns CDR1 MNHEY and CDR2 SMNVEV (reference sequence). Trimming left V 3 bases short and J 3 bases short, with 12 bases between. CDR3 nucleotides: TGTGCCAGCAGTTTGGCCGGGACTCTCTACGAGCAGTACTTC. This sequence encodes CASSLAGTLYEQYF.

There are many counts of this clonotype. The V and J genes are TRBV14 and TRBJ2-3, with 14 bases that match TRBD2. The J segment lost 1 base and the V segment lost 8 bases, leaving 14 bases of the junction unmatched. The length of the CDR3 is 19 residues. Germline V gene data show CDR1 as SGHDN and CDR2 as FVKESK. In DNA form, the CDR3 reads TGTGCCAGCGCCCCTACACCGGGACTAGCGGGAGATGGCACAGATACGCAGTATTTT. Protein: CASAPTPGLAGDGTDTQYF.

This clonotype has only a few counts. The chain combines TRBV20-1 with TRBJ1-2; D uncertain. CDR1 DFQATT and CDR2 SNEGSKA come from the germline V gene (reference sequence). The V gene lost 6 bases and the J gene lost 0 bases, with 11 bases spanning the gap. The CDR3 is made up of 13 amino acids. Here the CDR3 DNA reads TGCAGTGCCCTTAAAGGGACTAACTATGGCTACACCTTC. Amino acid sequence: CSALKGTNYGYTF.

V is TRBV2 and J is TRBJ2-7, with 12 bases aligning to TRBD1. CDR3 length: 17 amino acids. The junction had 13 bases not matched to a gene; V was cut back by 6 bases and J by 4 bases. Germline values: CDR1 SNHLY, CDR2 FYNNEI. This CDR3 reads CASSLGTGGYVGYEQYF. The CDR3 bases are TGTGCCAGCAGCCTTGGGACAGGGGGCTACGTGGGGTACGAGCAGTACTTC.

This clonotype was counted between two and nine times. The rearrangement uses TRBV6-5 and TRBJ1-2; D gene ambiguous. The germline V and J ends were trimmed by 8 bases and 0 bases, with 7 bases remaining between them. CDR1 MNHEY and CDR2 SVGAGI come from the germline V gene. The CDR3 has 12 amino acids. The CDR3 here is CASANANYGYTF. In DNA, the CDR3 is TGTGCCAGCGCCAACGCTAACTATGGCTACACCTTC.

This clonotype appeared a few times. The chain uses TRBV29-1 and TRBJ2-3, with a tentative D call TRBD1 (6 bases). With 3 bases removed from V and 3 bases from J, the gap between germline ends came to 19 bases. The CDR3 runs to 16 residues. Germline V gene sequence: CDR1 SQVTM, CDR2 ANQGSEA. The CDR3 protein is CSVEGIQGEGTDTQYF. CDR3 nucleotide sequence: TGCAGCGTTGAGGGTATACAGGGCGAGGGGACAGATACGCAGTATTTT.

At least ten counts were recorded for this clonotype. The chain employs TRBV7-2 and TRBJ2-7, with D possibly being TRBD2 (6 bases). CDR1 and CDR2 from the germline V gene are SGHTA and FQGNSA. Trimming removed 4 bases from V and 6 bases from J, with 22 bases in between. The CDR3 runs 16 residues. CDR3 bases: TGTGCCAGCAGCTCCGTGGCGGTAGCGGCCTTTGGCGAGCAGTACTTC. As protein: CASSSVAVAAFGEQYF. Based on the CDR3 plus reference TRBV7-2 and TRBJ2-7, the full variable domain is GAGVSQSPSNKVTEKGKDVELRCDPISGHTALYWYRQSLGQGLEFLIYFQGNSAPDKSGLPSDRFSAERTGGSVSTLTIQRTQQEDSAVYLCASSSVAVAAFGEQYFGPGTRLTVT.

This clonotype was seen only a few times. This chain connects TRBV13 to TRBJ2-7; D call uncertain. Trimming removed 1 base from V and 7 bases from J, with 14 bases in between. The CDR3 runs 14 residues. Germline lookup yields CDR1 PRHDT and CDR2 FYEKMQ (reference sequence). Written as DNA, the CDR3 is TGTGCCAGCAGCTTAGAGGGCAGACTGCGGGAGCAGTACTTC. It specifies CASSLEGRLREQYF. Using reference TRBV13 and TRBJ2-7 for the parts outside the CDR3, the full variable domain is AAGVIQSPRHLIKEKRETATLKCYPIPRHDTVYWYQQGPGQDPQFLISFYEKMQSDKGSIPDRFSAQQFSDYHSELNMSSLELGDSALYFCASSLEGRLREQYFGPGTRLTVT.

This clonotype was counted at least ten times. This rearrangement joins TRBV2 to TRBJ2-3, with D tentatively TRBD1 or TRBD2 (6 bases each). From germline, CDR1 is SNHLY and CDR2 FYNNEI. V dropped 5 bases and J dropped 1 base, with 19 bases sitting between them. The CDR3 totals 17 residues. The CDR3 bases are TGTGCCAGCAGTCCAGAAAGGAGGGGGGTCGGCACAGATACGCAGTATTTT. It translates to CASSPERRGVGTDTQYF.

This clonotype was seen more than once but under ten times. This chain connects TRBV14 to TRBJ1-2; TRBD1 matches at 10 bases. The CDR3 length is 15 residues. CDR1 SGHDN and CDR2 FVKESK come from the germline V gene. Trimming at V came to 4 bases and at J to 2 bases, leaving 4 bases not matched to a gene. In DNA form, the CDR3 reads TGTGCCAGCAGCCTGAGACAGGGGGCGAACTATGGCTACACCTTC. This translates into CASSLRQGANYGYTF.

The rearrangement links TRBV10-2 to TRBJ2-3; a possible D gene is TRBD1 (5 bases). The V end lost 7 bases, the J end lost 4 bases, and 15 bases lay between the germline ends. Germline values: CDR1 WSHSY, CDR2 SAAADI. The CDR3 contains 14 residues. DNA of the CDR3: TGCGCCAGCAACCAGGACACTGGCGCAGATACGCAGTATTTT. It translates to CASNQDTGADTQYF.

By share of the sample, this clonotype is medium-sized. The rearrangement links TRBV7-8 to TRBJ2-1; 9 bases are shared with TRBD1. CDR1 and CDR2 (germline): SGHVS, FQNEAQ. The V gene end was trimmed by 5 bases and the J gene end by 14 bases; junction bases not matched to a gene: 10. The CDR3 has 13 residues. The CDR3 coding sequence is TGTGCCAGCAGCCCGACGACAGGGGGTCGGGAGTTCTTC. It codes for CASSPTTGGREFF.

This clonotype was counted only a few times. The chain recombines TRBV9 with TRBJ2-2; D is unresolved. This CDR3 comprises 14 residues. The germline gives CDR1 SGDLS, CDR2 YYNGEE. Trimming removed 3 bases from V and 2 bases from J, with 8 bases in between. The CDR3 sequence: CASSADPNTGELFF. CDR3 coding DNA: TGTGCCAGCAGCGCCGACCCTAACACCGGGGAGCTGTTTTTT.

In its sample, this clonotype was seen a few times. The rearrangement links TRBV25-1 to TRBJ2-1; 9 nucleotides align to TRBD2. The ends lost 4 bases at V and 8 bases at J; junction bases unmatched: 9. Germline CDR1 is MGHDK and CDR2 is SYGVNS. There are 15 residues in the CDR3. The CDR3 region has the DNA TGTGCCAGCAGTGGTCGCGGGAGGGCCTTAGATGAGCAGTTCTTC. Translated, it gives CASSGRGRALDEQFF.

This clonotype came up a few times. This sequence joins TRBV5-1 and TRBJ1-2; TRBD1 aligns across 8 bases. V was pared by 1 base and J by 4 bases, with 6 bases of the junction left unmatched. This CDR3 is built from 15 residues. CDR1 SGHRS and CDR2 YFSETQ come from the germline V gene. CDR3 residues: CASSLTGQGAYGYTF. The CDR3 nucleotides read TGCGCCAGCAGCTTGACCGGACAGGGTGCCTATGGCTACACCTTC.